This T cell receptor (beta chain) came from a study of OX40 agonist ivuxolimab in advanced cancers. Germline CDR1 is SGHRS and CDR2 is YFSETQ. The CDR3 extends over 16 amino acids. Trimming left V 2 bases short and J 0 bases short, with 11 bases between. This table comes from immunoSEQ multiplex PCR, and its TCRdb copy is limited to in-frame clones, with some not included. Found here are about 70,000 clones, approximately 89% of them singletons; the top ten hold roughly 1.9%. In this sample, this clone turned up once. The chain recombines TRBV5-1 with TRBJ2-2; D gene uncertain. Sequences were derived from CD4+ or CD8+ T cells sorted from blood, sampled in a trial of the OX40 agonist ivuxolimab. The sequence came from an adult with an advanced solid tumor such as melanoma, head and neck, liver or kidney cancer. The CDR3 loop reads CASSFSPAPNTGELFF. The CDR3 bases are TGCGCCAGCAGCTTCTCACCCGCCCCGAACACCGGGGAGCTGTTTTTT. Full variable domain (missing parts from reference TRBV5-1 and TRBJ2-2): KAGVTQTPRYLIKTRGQQVTLSCSPISGHRSVSWYQQTPGQGLQFLFEYFSETQRNKGNFPGRFSGRQFSNSRSEMNVSTLELGDSALYLCASSFSPAPNTGELFFGEGSRLTVL.